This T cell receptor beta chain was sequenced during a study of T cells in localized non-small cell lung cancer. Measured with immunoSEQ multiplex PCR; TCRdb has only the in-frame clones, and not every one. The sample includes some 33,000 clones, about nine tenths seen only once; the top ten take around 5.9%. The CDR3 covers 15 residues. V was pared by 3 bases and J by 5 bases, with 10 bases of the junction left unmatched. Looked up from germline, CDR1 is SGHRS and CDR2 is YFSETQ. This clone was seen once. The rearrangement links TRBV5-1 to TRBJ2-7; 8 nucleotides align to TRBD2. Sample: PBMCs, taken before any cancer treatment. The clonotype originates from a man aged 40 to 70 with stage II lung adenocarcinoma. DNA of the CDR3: TGCGCCAGCAGCTGGGGCGGGACTAGTCTTGACGAGCAGTACTTC. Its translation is CASSWGGTSLDEQYF.